These T cell receptor beta chains were read from a single sample in a study of T cell changes during pregnancy in multiple sclerosis. Here immunoSEQ multiplex PCR was the method, and the copy in TCRdb shows in-frame clones only, minus some. In the table there are 85,000 to 130,000 clones, just under 95% of which are singletons. Sequenced material: peripheral blood, taken after pregnancy. These receptor sequences come from a female donor with multiple sclerosis, enrolled in a pregnancy study. Each CDR3 is given without its conserved first and last residue. Fields, in order: V gene, D gene, J gene, CDR3 protein. The D gene is left open where the match is weak.

V: TRBV7-8; D: .; J: TRBJ2-1; CDR3: ASSLTVQSQF
V: TRBV27; D: .; J: TRBJ1-1; CDR3: ASSFPGRNTEAF
V: TRBV20-1; D: .; J: TRBJ2-3; CDR3: SAISQGTQY
V: TRBV4-1; D: TRBD1; J: TRBJ2-6; CDR3: ASSHPNRGSGANVLT
V: TRBV6-4; D: .; J: TRBJ2-2; CDR3: ASSAGTNTGELF
V: TRBV5-6; D: .; J: TRBJ2-5; CDR3: ASSLGGGGQETQY
V: TRBV6-5; D: .; J: TRBJ1-1; CDR3: ASSYSSPRDTEAF
V: TRBV5-1; D: TRBD1; J: TRBJ2-3; CDR3: ASSLVLQGAHTQY
V: TRBV7-9; D: .; J: TRBJ2-3; CDR3: ASSLAGADTQY
V: TRBV28; D: TRBD1; J: TRBJ1-5; CDR3: ASSLRPGQGQPQH
V: TRBV5-4; D: TRBD2; J: TRBJ2-3; CDR3: ASSLDPGLHRTDTQY
V: TRBV6-6; D: .; J: TRBJ2-3; CDR3: ASTWTPGTDTQY
V: TRBV29-1; D: TRBD1; J: TRBJ1-2; CDR3: SVEVDRKNGYT
V: TRBV21-1; D: .; J: TRBJ2-7; CDR3: ASSTPCGPKISYEQY
V: TRBV29-1; D: TRBD2; J: TRBJ2-7; CDR3: SAGRLAGDTREQY
V: TRBV5-4; D: .; J: TRBJ2-3; CDR3: ASSFLARNGADTQY
V: TRBV5-1; D: TRBD2; J: TRBJ2-7; CDR3: ASSFPGSGSGEQY
V: TRBV27; D: TRBD1; J: TRBJ2-1; CDR3: ASSPGTAYNEQF
V: TRBV5-5; D: .; J: TRBJ2-1; CDR3: ASSSGIGRGNNEQF
V: TRBV10-1; D: .; J: TRBJ2-7; CDR3: ASSEWAGIYEQY
V: TRBV5-6; D: TRBD1; J: TRBJ1-2; CDR3: ASSLDRDYGYT
V: TRBV7-8; D: TRBD2; J: TRBJ2-2; CDR3: ASSLTPSRAGGPVGELF
V: TRBV9; D: .; J: TRBJ1-2; CDR3: ASSPPRLNYGYT
V: TRBV6-5; D: TRBD2; J: TRBJ2-3; CDR3: ASRFRREGRNTQY
V: TRBV19; D: TRBD1; J: TRBJ1-5; CDR3: ASSPPGQGSDQPQH
V: TRBV14; D: .; J: TRBJ2-3; CDR3: ASSQDLGGPTDTQY
V: TRBV9; D: .; J: TRBJ1-2; CDR3: ASMGQSYGYT
V: TRBV27; D: .; J: TRBJ2-1; CDR3: ASTLTYPYNEQF
V: TRBV28; D: .; J: TRBJ2-7; CDR3: ASSSVSEQY
V: TRBV6-1; D: TRBD2; J: TRBJ2-7; CDR3: ASSATSGGPTYEQY
V: TRBV7-6; D: .; J: TRBJ2-1; CDR3: ASSWEVQAAVEQF
V: TRBV7-6; D: TRBD2; J: TRBJ2-1; CDR3: ASRRGLARGEQF
V: TRBV7-9; D: TRBD2; J: TRBJ2-5; CDR3: ASSSLTREEETQY
V: TRBV28; D: .; J: TRBJ2-2; CDR3: ASSGYRVGELF
V: TRBV21-1; D: .; J: TRBJ1-3; CDR3: ASSTHSGNTIY
V: TRBV6-4; D: TRBD2; J: TRBJ2-1; CDR3: ASRATSGDYNEQF
V: TRBV7-9; D: .; J: TRBJ2-5; CDR3: ASSHPGGLETQY
V: TRBV6-1; D: .; J: TRBJ2-2; CDR3: ASSVTGELF
V: TRBV19; D: .; J: TRBJ2-7; CDR3: ASSTHTGSYEQY
V: TRBV12-5; D: .; J: TRBJ2-3; CDR3: ASGLAGLDTQY